This note documents a single T cell receptor (beta chain) sequence. This specimen belongs to a study of shared clonotypes between healthy human individuals. Researchers divided each subset's genomic DNA evenly across several immunoSEQ plates. The protocol was immunoSEQ multiplex PCR, while the TCRdb copy is restricted to in-frame clones and leaves out a portion. The data contain over a million clones, more than 60% of them singletons. Germline values: CDR1 KGHSH, CDR2 LQKENI. V was shortened by 1 base and J by 4 bases, with 17 bases between the two germline ends. This CDR3 region has 17 residues. The source of this sequence is a man aged 18 to 29 in good health. Source material: memory CD4+ T cells sorted from blood. The subset here: CD45RA-negative fraction. This chain connects TRBV18 to TRBJ1-3; tentative D call: TRBD1 (5 bases). This chain's CDR3 is CASSPLEGSAFGNTIYF. Here the CDR3 DNA reads TGTGCCAGCTCACCACTGGAGGGGTCGGCATTCGGAAACACCATATATTTT.